A selection of T cell receptor beta chains follows, all from one sample in a study of T cells in Graves' hyperthyroidism and ophthalmopathy. TCRdb itself ran the multiplex PCR reads through MiXCR, one entry per CDR3 protein. Among hundreds of thousands of distinct CDR3 sequences, about 45% were seen once, and the ten largest hold 6.5% to 9%. Sequencing used peripheral blood or thyroid tissue (not recorded which). Every receptor here comes from a woman between 18 and 29 years old with Graves' hyperthyroidism. CDR3s include the opening cysteine and the closing phenylalanine or tryptophan. A D gene is named only where the DNA matches it firmly. The size entry is marked missing in some rows and otherwise reads once, few, many or a size class.

NA,TRBV2,TRBJ1-1,few,16,CASSANSGFEDTEAFF,TGTGCCAGCAGTGCAAATTCAGGGTTTGAAGACACTGAAGCTTTCTTT
NA,TRBV9,TRBJ2-2,NA,15,CASSVESGNTGELFF,TGTGCCAGCAGCGTAGAATCAGGGAACACCGGGGAGCTGTTTTTT
TRBD1,TRBV19,TRBJ1-2,few,14,CASSTTGPNYGYTF,TGTGCCAGTAGTACGACAGGGCCTAACTATGGCTACACCTTC
NA,TRBV6-2/TRBV6-3,TRBJ2-7,NA,14,CASSDGDTESEQYF,TGTGCCAGCAGCGACGGGGACACCGAGAGCGAGCAGTACTTC
NA,TRBV20-1,TRBJ2-5,few,12,CSASQGQETQYF,TGCAGTGCTAGTCAGGGCCAAGAGACCCAGTACTTC
TRBD1,TRBV7-2,TRBJ1-5,NA,15,CASSPRQGGNQPQHF,TGTGCCAGCAGCCCTCGACAGGGCGGCAATCAGCCCCAGCATTTT
TRBD1,TRBV12-3/TRBV12-4,TRBJ1-5,few,16,CASRDTTGGIRQPQHF,TGTGCCAGCAGGGATACTACAGGGGGAATAAGACAGCCCCAGCATTTT
TRBD2,TRBV7-2,TRBJ2-2,many,14,CASKGGRNTGELFF,TGTGCCAGCAAAGGCGGGAGGAACACCGGGGAGCTGTTTTTT
NA,TRBV7-9,TRBJ1-2,many,14,CASSQEGQGYGYTF,TGTGCCAGCAGCCAAGAGGGGCAGGGCTATGGCTACACCTTC
TRBD2,TRBV11-3,TRBJ2-5,few,14,CASSPTSGSETQYF,TGTGCCAGCAGCCCTACTAGCGGGAGCGAGACCCAGTACTTC
NA,TRBV25-1,TRBJ1-2,NA,13,CASSQSEYYGYTF,TGTGCCAGCAGCCAAAGCGAGTACTATGGCTACACCTTC
TRBD1,TRBV29-1,TRBJ1-4,NA,13,CSAWDSRNEKLFF,TGCAGCGCCTGGGACAGCAGAAATGAAAAACTGTTTTTT
NA,TRBV15,TRBJ1-5,NA,19,CATSPRGWGRVFGNQPQHF,TGTGCCACCAGCCCCCGGGGATGGGGGCGAGTGTTCGGCAATCAGCCCCAGCATTTT
TRBD1,TRBV7-9,TRBJ2-7,NA,14,CASSSRTGHDEQYF,TGTGCCAGCAGCTCCCGGACAGGGCACGACGAGCAGTACTTC
NA,TRBV24-1,TRBJ1-2,many,16,CATSDSVRATTRGYTF,TGTGCCACCAGTGATTCGGTCAGGGCAACGACCCGGGGCTACACCTTC
TRBD2,TRBV5-1,TRBJ2-7,few,12,CASTSGRYEQYF,TGCGCCAGCACTAGCGGGAGATACGAGCAGTACTTC
TRBD2,TRBV10-3,TRBJ2-5,NA,16,CASSALPGLATETQYF,TGTGCCAGCAGTGCTCTTCCGGGACTAGCGACGGAGACCCAGTACTTC
TRBD1,TRBV24-1,TRBJ2-5,NA,17,CATSDPGTGPYQETQYF,TGTGCCACCAGTGATCCCGGGACAGGACCGTACCAAGAGACCCAGTACTTC
NA,TRBV6-6,TRBJ1-5,many,11,CASGYDQPQHF,TGTGCCAGCGGATACGATCAGCCCCAGCATTTT
NA,TRBV10-3,TRBJ1-1,NA,13,CARDLTANTEAFF,TGTGCTAGAGATCTCACAGCGAACACTGAAGCTTTCTTT
NA,TRBV24-1,TRBJ1-5,NA,14,CATSDPAGGLAGHF,TGTGCCACCAGTGATCCTGCAGGAGGACTAGCGGGACATTTT
TRBD1,TRBV2,TRBJ1-2,few,14,CASSLDRVGYGYTF,TGTGCCAGCAGTCTGGACAGGGTTGGCTATGGCTACACCTTC
TRBD1,TRBV29-1,TRBJ1-2,NA,13,CSVAGQGEYGYTF,TGCAGCGTCGCCGGACAGGGGGAATATGGCTACACCTTC
NA,TRBV10-3,TRBJ2-7,many,12,CAIKRDNYEQYF,TGTGCCATCAAGCGGGACAATTACGAGCAGTACTTC
TRBD1,TRBV10-3,TRBJ1-6,NA,15,CASIGGTGGNSPLHF,TGTGCCAGCATCGGCGGGACAGGTGGGAATTCACCCCTCCACTTT
TRBD1,TRBV15,TRBJ2-7,many,15,CATSYRDSNAYEQYF,TGTGCCACCAGCTACCGGGACAGTAACGCCTACGAGCAGTACTTC
NA,TRBV12-3/TRBV12-4,TRBJ1-2,few,13,CATSGLALNGYTF,TGTGCCACCTCGGGACTTGCCTTGAATGGCTACACCTTC
TRBD1,TRBV7-9,TRBJ2-5,NA,15,CASGSDRGPNQPQYF,TGTGCCAGCGGATCAGACAGGGGGCCCAATCAGCCCCAGTACTTC
NA,TRBV7-2,TRBJ2-7,few,11,CASGGDYEQYF,TGTGCATCCGGCGGGGACTACGAGCAGTACTTC